This TCR beta chain was captured in a study of blood T cell repertoires in COVID-19. Authors' processing steps: Reference gene primer amplification yielded estimated nucleated cell counts. Assay used: immunoSEQ multiplex PCR; TCRdb lists only in-frame clones, some missing. The DNA gave D and trimming, while V, J and clone size come from that table. The repertoire includes 70,000 or so clones, 60% to 85% of them detected once, and less than 25% sits in the top ten. Per germline, CDR1 KGHSH and CDR2 LQKENI. This CDR3 has 13 amino acids. Deletions cut 5 bases from V and 9 bases from J, with 16 bases between.

The material sequenced was peripheral blood. The TCR sequence derives from a human donor in a cohort sampled during active COVID-19. V gene TRBV18 combines with J gene TRBJ2-5; the D gene could be TRBD1 or TRBD2 (6 bases each). The CDR3 here is CASSSQGGGPQYF. CDR3 DNA: TGTGCCAGCTCATCACAGGGCGGAGGGCCCCAGTACTTC.